This TCR beta chain comes out of a study of CD8+CD57+ T cells in acquired aplastic anemia. Turning to the study itself: On average, sorted CD4+ and CD8+ cells gave roughly 2.9 ug of DNA.

This clonotype was recorded many times. Trimming took 4 bases from V and 5 from J; bases not matched to a gene: 12. Germline CDR1 and CDR2: MNHNS and SASEGT. The CDR3 loop spans 16 amino acids. Profiles of TCR beta VDJ and CDR3 were generated from a genomic DNA template. One entry per CDR3 protein results from TCRdb running MiXCR on the reads. Found here are 150,000 to 200,000 distinct CDR3 sequences, roughly 40% of them singletons; the top ten hold approximately 1%. This chain links TRBV6-1 with TRBJ2-3; the match to TRBD2 covers 7 bases. The origin of this receptor is a human donor in good health. Sequenced material: sorted CD4+, CD8+, or CD8+CD57+ T cells (not recorded which) from PBMCs. CDR3 in DNA: TGTGCCAGCAGTGCCACTCTCGCGGGAGAACGAGATACGCAGTATTTT. Protein sequence: CASSATLAGERDTQYF.